This section outlines one TCR beta chain sequence together with its context. Its target is not known. The donors, healthy adults who were HIV-negative, had experienced no recent acute infections or vaccinations. This sample was taken from a study of shared clonotypes between healthy human individuals. General study results and limits: Memory subsets had estimated richness that was generally smaller than that of naive subsets.

CDR1 is SEHNR, CDR2 FQNEAQ, per germline (reference sequence). This CDR3 contains 11 residues. V lost 3 bases and J lost 8, with 5 bases in between. The data were produced by immunoSEQ multiplex PCR, yet TCRdb's version contains in-frame clones alone and is incomplete. The repertoire consists of under 200,000 clones, with 90% to 95% occurring once and the leading ten covering roughly 0.07%. Input material: naive CD4+ T cells sorted from blood. Subset noted: CD45RA+ positively selected. The sequence was collected from a woman aged 25 to 45 in good health. The rearrangement uses TRBV7-9 and TRBJ1-3; D is undetermined. This CDR3 reads CASSFGHTIYF. The CDR3, as DNA: TGTGCCAGCAGCTTCGGCCACACCATATATTTT.